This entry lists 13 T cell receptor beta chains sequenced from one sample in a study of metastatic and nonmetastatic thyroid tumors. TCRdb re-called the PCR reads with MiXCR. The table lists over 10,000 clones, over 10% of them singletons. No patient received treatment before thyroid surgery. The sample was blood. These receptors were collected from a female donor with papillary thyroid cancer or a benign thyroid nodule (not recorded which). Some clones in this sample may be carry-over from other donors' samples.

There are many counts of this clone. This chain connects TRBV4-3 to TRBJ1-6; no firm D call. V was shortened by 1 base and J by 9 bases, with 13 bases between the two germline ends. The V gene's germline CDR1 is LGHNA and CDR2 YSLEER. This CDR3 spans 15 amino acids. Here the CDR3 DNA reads TGCGCCAGCAGCCAAGGGACGGGCGGCGGTTCACCCCTCCACTTT. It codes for CASSQGTGGGSPLHF.

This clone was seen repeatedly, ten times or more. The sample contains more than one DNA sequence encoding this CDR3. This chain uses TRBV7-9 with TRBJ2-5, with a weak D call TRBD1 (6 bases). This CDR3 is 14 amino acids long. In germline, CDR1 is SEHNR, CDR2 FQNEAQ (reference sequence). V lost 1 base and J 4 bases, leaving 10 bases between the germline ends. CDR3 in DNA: TGTGCCAGCAGCTTAGGCAGGGGAACAGAGACCCAGTACTTC. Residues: CASSLGRGTETQYF.

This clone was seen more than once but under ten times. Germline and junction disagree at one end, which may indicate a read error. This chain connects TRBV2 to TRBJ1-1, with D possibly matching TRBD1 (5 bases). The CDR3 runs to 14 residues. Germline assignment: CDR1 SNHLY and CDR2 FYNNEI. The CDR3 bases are TGTTCCAGCCCGAGACAGATGGTCTACACTGAAGCTTTCTTT. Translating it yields CSSPRQMVYTEAFF. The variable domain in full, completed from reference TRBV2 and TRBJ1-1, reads EPEVTQTPSHQVTQMGQEVILRCVPISNHLYFYWYRQILGQKVEFLVSFYNNEISEKSEIFDDQFSVERPDGSNFTLKIRSTKLEDSAMYFCSSPRQMVYTEAFFGQGTRLTVV.

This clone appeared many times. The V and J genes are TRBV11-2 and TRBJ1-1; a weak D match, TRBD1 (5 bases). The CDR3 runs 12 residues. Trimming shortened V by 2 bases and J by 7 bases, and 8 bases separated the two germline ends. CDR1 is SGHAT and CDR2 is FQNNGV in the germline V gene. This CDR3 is CASSLWGVEAFF. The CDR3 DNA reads TGTGCCAGCAGCTTATGGGGGGTTGAAGCTTTCTTT.

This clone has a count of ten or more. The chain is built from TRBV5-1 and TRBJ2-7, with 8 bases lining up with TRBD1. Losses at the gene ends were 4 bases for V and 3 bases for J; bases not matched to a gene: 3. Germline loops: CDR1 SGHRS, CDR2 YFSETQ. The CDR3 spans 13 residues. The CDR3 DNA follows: TGCGCCAGCAGCGCCGGACAGGGCTACGAGCAGTACTTC. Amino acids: CASSAGQGYEQYF.

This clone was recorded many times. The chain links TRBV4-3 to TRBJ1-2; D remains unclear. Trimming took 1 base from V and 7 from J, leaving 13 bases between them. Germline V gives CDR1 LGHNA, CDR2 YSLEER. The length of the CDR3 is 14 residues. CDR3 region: CASSQVGTERGYTF. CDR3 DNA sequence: TGCGCCAGCAGCCAAGTGGGAACAGAGCGTGGCTACACCTTC.

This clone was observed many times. The CDR3 coding sequence is TGTGCCAGCAGCTTAAGTTTCGGGCCAGCGAATGAAAAACTGTTTTTT. Amino acid sequence: CASSLSFGPANEKLFF. This rearrangement joins TRBV7-2 to TRBJ1-4; no definite D call. The CDR3 is 16 amino acids. Per germline, CDR1 SGHTA and CDR2 FQGNSA. The V gene lost 2 bases and the J gene lost 5 bases, with 15 bases spanning the gap.

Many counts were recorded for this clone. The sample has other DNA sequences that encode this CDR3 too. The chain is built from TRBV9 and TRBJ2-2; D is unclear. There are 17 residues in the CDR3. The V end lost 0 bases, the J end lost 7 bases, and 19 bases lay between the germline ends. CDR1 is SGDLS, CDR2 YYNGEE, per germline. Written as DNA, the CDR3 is TGTGCCAGCAGCGTAGATATGGCGCTTAATAGTAACGGGGAGCTGTTTTTT. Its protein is CASSVDMALNSNGELFF.

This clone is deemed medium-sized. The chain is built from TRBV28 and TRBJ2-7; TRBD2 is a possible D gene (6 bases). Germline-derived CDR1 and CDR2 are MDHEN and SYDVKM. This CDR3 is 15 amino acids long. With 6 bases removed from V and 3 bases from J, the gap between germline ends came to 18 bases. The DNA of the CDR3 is TGTGCCAGCAGCCCAGCTAGCGCTAGGAGCTACGAGCAGTACTTC. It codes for CASSPASARSYEQYF.

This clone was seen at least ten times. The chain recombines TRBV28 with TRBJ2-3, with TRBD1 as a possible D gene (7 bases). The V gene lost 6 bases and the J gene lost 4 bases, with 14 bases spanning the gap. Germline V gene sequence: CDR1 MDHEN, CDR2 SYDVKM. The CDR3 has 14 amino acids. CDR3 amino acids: CASSNQGGSDTQYF. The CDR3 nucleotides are TGTGCCAGCAGCAATCAGGGGGGATCAGATACGCAGTATTTT. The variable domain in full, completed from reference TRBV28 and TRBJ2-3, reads DVKVTQSSRYLVKRTGEKVFLECVQDMDHENMFWYRQDPGLGLRLIYFSYDVKMKEKGDIPEGYSVSREKKERFSLILESASTNQTSMYLCASSNQGGSDTQYFGPGTRLTVL.

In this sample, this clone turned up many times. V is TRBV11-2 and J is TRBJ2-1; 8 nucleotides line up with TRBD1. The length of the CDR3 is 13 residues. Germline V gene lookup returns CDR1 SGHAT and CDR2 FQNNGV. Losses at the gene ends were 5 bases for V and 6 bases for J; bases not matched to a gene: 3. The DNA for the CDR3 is TGTGCCAGCAGCGTAACAGGGGGCAATGAGCAGTTCTTC. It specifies CASSVTGGNEQFF.

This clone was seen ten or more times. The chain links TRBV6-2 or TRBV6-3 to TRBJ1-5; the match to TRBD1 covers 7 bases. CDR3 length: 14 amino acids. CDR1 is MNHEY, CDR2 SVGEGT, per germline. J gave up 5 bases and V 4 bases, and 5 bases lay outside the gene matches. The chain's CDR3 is CASSSDRVHQPQHF. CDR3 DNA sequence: TGTGCCAGCAGTTCCGACAGGGTCCATCAGCCCCAGCATTTT.

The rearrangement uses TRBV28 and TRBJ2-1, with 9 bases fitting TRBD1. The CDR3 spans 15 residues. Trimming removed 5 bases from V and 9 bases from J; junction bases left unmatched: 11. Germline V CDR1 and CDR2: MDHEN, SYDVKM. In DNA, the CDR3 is TGTGCCAGCAGTCAAACCGGGACAGGGATTAGTGAGCAGTTCTTC. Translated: CASSQTGTGISEQFF.